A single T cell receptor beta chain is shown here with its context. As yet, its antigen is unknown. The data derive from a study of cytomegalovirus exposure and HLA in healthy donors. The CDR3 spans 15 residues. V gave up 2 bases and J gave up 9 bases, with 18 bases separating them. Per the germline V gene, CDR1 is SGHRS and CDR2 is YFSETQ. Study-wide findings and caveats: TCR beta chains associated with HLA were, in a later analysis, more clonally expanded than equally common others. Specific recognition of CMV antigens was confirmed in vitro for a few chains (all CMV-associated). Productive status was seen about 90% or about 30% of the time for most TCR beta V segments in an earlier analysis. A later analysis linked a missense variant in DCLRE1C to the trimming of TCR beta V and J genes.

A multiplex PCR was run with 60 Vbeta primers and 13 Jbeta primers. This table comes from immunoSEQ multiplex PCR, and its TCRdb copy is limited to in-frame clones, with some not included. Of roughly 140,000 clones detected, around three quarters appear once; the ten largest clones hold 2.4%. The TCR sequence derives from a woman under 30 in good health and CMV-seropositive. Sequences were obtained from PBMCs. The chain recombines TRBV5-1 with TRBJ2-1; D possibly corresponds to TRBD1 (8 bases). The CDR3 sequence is CASSFPDRGGFEQFF. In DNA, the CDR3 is TGCGCCAGCAGCTTTCCCGACAGGGGAGGGTTTGAGCAGTTCTTC.